Listed below are T cell receptor beta chains from one sample, sequenced in a study of cytomegalovirus exposure and HLA in healthy donors. Assay: immunoSEQ multiplex PCR; the TCRdb copy retains only in-frame clones and omits some. The sample shows tens of thousands of clones, 68% of them seen only once. Specimen: PBMCs. The source of these receptors is a woman younger than 45 in good health and CMV-seronegative. Both conserved end residues are part of each CDR3. D genes are given only for firm matches. Size values are once, few and many counts, or a class for expanded clones, and some rows have none.

v_call	j_call	clone_size	d_call	cdr3_aa	cdr3_nt
TRBV27	TRBJ2-7	NA	TRBD1	CASRGQGNSYEQYF	TGTGCCAGCCGTGGACAGGGTAACTCCTACGAGCAGTACTTC
TRBV5-6	TRBJ1-4	few	NA	CASSLRGSDEKLFF	TGTGCCAGCAGCCTGCGAGGGAGTGATGAAAAACTGTTTTTT
TRBV2	TRBJ2-5	NA	NA	CASGTTLRGETQYF	TGTGCCAGCGGCACGACACTCCGGGGGGAGACCCAGTACTTC
TRBV11-2	TRBJ1-2	NA	TRBD1	CAVDRGPFEGYTF	TGTGCCGTAGACAGGGGGCCGTTTGAAGGCTACACCTTC
TRBV11-2	TRBJ2-5	NA	TRBD1	CASSLERDRQETQYF	TGTGCCAGCAGCTTAGAAAGGGACAGACAAGAGACCCAGTACTTC
TRBV6-5	TRBJ2-2	NA	TRBD1	CASRTGATGELFF	TGTGCCAGCAGGACAGGGGCCACCGGGGAGCTGTTTTTT
TRBV7-9	TRBJ2-2	NA	TRBD2	CASSHRTQRGGWTGELFF	TGTGCCAGCAGCCACAGGACCCAGCGGGGGGGATGGACCGGGGAGCTGTTTTTT
TRBV28	TRBJ1-2	NA	NA	CASSLAGDHYGYTF	TGTGCCAGCAGTCTCGCAGGGGACCACTATGGCTACACCTTC
TRBV5-6	TRBJ2-2	NA	TRBD1	CASSFGTGNTGELFF	TGTGCCAGCAGCTTCGGGACAGGGAACACCGGGGAGCTGTTTTTT
TRBV5-1	TRBJ2-5	NA	NA	CASSPYERTVLQETQYF	TGCGCCAGCAGTCCATACGAACGGACAGTTTTACAAGAGACCCAGTACTTC
TRBV7-8	TRBJ2-7	few	NA	CASCPAAYYEQYF	TGTGCCAGCTGTCCAGCGGCCTACTACGAGCAGTACTTC
TRBV6-5	TRBJ2-7	NA	NA	CASSYSTGNEQYF	TGTGCCAGCAGTTATTCGACTGGAAACGAGCAGTACTTC
TRBV6-5	TRBJ1-6	once	NA	CASNLGQYNSPLHF	TGTGCCAGCAATTTGGGGCAGTATAATTCACCCCTCCACTTT
TRBV7-2	TRBJ2-2	NA	NA	CASSLQGLNTGELFF	TGTGCCAGCAGCTTACAGGGGTTGAACACCGGGGAGCTGTTTTTT
TRBV7-9	TRBJ1-6	NA	TRBD1	CASSPRGQVPLHF	TGTGCCAGCAGCCCCCGGGGACAGGTACCCCTCCACTTT
TRBV11-2	TRBJ1-1	few	TRBD1	CASSLDRQGGGTEAFF	TGTGCCAGCAGCTTAGATCGACAGGGGGGAGGCACTGAAGCTTTCTTT
TRBV7-2	TRBJ1-3	NA	TRBD1	CASRAPGQTGNTIYF	TGTGCCAGCAGGGCCCCGGGACAGACTGGAAACACCATATATTTT
TRBV18	TRBJ1-1	NA	TRBD1	CASSPLWDDRGRYAEAFF	TGTGCCAGCTCACCATTGTGGGATGACAGGGGGAGGTACGCTGAAGCTTTCTTT
TRBV12-5	TRBJ2-2	NA	NA	CASALGPTGTGELFF	TGTGCTAGTGCCCTCGGCCCTACGGGCACCGGGGAGCTGTTTTTT
TRBV20-1	TRBJ1-2	NA	NA	CSASPGYGYTF	TGCAGTGCTTCGCCAGGCTATGGCTACACCTTC
TRBV28	TRBJ1-1	NA	NA	CASSTGQLPAFF	TGTGCCAGCAGTACTGGACAGCTCCCCGCTTTCTTT
TRBV18	TRBJ2-3	NA	TRBD1	CASSSLGTGTGTQYF	TGTGCCAGCTCATCACTAGGGACAGGGACAGGTACGCAGTATTTT